This T cell receptor (beta chain) came from a study of blood T cell repertoires in COVID-19 (dated by TCRdb to the early 2020s). Looking at the study overall: Samples covering the acute and convalescent phases of COVID-19 were provided by collaborators in the United States, Italy and Spain. The repertoires were released in a freely available public database meant as a resource for research on the immune response to SARS-CoV-2. Subjects who had been exposed to COVID-19, were actively infected with it, or had recovered from it provided the deeply sampled blood TCRbeta repertoires that made up the dataset. The samples were drawn from two sources: the first 160 participants of the ongoing ImmuneRACE study, and 1,200 or so subjects contributed by 6 global collaborators. Nearly every sample came with metadata listing a de-identified subject ID, COVID-19 status, age in years and sex. The prospective study material was composed of cDNA or gDNA derived from T cells, B-cell-depleted T cells, or PBMCs. HLA class I and class II types, where available, came from metadata supplied by the sample provider rather than from assay-based typing. The paper as a whole reports these results and caveats: The quantity of clinical and demographic metadata differed by source and by participant and was supplied without curation.

The immunoSEQ Assay, a bias-controlled multiplex PCR, was used to amplify TCRbeta CDR3 regions from genomic DNA. The original pipeline was this. The number of nucleated cells in each sample was estimated by amplification of reference gene primers within the assay. Sequence reads were collapsed and filtered to measure the absolute abundance of every unique TCRbeta CDR3 rearrangement. Productive Simpson clonality was computed per sample as the square root of Simpson's diversity index over productive rearrangements. TCRdb retrieved this table from immuneACCESS and kept in-frame rearrangements only. Not all clones are present; in checked studies, unresolved V genes account for under half, and no reason is known for the remainder. From that table come the V and J calls and clone size; the DNA was used to work out D and trimming. Here the sample has approximately 70,000 clones; about nine tenths occur a single time. The ten largest clones capture 2% to 3% of the sample.

On this clone: Its antigen remains unidentified. No base qualities exist here, and no much larger clone lies one base off it.

At one collaborating source in Seattle, patients were enrolled during active infection and were followed longitudinally through the course of disease. Each collaborating institution followed its own protocols to collect whole blood in K2EDTA tubes. Collaborator samples were shipped for TCRbeta analysis as frozen whole blood, isolated PBMCs, or DNA extracted from either sample type. The CDR3 sequence holds 16 residues, the cysteine and phenylalanine included. The DNA shown is the 48-base CDR3, in frame from base 1. Between the V and J ends, shortened by 4 bases and 0 bases respectively, the junction contains 15 bases. CDR1 and CDR2, per the germline V gene, are KGHSH and LQKENI.

In this chain, TRBV18 is recombined with TRBJ1-1, with TRBD1 as a weak D call on 6 bases. Sequencing used peripheral blood. This TCR derives from a man aged 50-60 years with COVID-19, enrolled during active disease. At the DNA level, the sequence is TGTGCCAGCTCACTTGGGACAAAATCCCTGAACACTGAAGCTTTCTTT. Its translation is CASSLGTKSLNTEAFF.